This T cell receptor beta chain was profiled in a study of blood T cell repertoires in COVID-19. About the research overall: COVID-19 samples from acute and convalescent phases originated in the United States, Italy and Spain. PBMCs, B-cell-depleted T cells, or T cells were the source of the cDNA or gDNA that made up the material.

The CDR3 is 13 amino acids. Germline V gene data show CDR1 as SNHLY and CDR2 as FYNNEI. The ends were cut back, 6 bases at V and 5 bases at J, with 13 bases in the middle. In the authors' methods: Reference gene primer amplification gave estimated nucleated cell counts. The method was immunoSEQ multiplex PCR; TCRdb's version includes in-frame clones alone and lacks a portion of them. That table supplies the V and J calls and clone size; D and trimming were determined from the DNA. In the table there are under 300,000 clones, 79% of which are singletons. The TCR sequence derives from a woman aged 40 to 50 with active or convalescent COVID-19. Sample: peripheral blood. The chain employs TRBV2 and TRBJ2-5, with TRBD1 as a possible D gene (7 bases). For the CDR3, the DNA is TGTGCCAGCAGCCAGGGGGGACCTGAGACCCAGTACTTC. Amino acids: CASSQGGPETQYF.